One and the same sample provided the 2 T cell receptor beta chains below, sequenced in a study of T-cell reconstitution after alpha-beta-depleted transplantation in children (dated by TCRdb to between 2015 and 2016). The treatment or condition label for this specimen denotes: allogeneic hematopoietic cell transplantation with graft depleted of TCRalphabeta T cells and CD19 B cells. The library was obtained by PCR. The run used an Illumina HiSeq 2500. To normalize quantification of the TCRbeta repertoire, the TCR libraries were built with molecular barcoding that relied on unique molecular identifiers. TCRdb reanalyzed the raw reads on its own, using fastp at Q25 for trimming and MiXCR for clone calling, and kept in-frame beta chains. Identical CDR3 proteins give one entry, which carries the most common genes and DNA. For this sample the table gives a few hundred thousand distinct CDR3 sequences, of which 25% to 30% were detected only once. Jointly, the top ten make up 30% to 45% of the sample.

Sequencing was performed on PBMCs, taken before TCRalphabeta/CD19-depleted stem cell transplant. These receptor sequences come from a boy under two years old with Wiskott-Aldrich syndrome, due to receive a stem cell transplant.

The rearrangement uses TRBV5-1 and TRBJ2-2; D not resolved. Per germline, CDR1 SGHRS and CDR2 YFSETQ. CDR3 length: 14 residues. V was trimmed by 1 base and J by 4 bases, leaving 8 bases between them. CDR3 in amino acids: CASSLLAPTGELFF. CDR3 coding DNA: TGCGCCAGCAGCTTGCTCGCCCCCACCGGGGAGCTGTTTTTT.

This clonotype was seen a handful of times. The rearrangement uses TRBV27 and TRBJ2-1; D remains unclear. The CDR3 spans 15 residues. Per germline, CDR1 MNHEY and CDR2 SMNVEV (reference sequence). V was shortened by 10 bases and J by 0 bases, with 16 bases between the two germline ends. The CDR3 region has the DNA TGTGCCACCCTCGCGCAGGCTGACTCCTACAATGAGCAGTTCTTC. Its protein product is CATLAQADSYNEQFF.